This TCR beta chain comes out of a study of cytomegalovirus exposure and HLA in healthy donors. The study's findings and limits: Indistinguishability led to the exclusion of some V segments, TRBV6-2 and TRBV6-3 included. The authors considered a cluster of highly shared sequence variants likely to be a sequencing artifact. It was reported that the classifier diagnosed cytomegalovirus status with high specificity and sensitivity in both the original and validation cohorts.

V lost 2 bases to trimming and J lost 4 bases; unmatched junction nucleotides: 5. CDR1 is MGHRA, CDR2 YSYEKL, per germline. The CDR3 is 16 amino acids. The study ran its PCR with 60 Vbeta and 13 Jbeta primers. In the source study's methods: An analysis performed later counted around 86 million unique TCR beta chains (roughly 11 million of them shared). Libraries were prepared by immunoSEQ multiplex PCR; TCRdb keeps only in-frame clonotypes and omits some of them. That table supplies the V and J calls and clone size; D and trimming were determined from the DNA. The sample includes 80,000 to 100,000 clones, 75% to 85% of them seen just once. With regard to this clone: Its antigen is unknown.

The chain joins TRBV4-1 to TRBJ1-5; 10 bases fit TRBD1. This TCR derives from a man between 18 and 35 years old in good health and CMV-seropositive. Input material: PBMCs. CDR3 coding DNA: TGCGCCAGCAGCCAAACCGGGACAGGGGAGAATCAGCCCCAGCATTTT. This sequence encodes CASSQTGTGENQPQHF.